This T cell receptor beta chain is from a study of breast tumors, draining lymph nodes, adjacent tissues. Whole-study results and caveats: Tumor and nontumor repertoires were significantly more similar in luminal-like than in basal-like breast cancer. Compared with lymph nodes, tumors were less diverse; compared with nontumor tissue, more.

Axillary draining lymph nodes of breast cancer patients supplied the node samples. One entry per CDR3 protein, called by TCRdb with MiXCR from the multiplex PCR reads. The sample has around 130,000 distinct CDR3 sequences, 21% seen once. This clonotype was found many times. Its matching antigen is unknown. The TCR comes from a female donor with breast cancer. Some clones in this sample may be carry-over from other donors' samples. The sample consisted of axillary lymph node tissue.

The DNA of the CDR3 is TGTGCCAGCATTTTAAAAGGGATTTCCGGGTTGAATGAGCAGTTCTTC. This encodes CASILKGISGLNEQFF. The genes are TRBV2 and TRBJ2-1; no reliable D call. The CDR3 covers 16 residues. From germline, CDR1 is SNHLY and CDR2 FYNNEI. V was shortened by 7 bases and J by 7 bases, with 23 bases between the two germline ends.